This T cell receptor (beta chain) emerged from a study of T cells expressing NK-cell markers. Study-wide results and caveats: Clarity on HCMV specificity was lacking for the expanded NKG2C+ T cell clones.

CDR3 length: 13 amino acids. CDR1 is SGHTA and CDR2 is FQGTGA in the germline V gene. About this clonotype: Its matching antigen is unknown.

TCRdb re-called the 5' RACE reads and gives one entry per CDR3 protein, without DNA. This repertoire includes over 350,000 distinct CDR3 sequences. The chain has TRBV7-3 and TRBJ1-1; TCRdb indicates TRBD1, and absent DNA this call remains unverified. The sequence was obtained from a woman aged 45-65 years in good health. The sample taken for sequencing was blood T cells: a sorted CD56 or NKG2C T cell subset, CD4+ or CD8+ T cells, or bulk PBMC T cells (not recorded which). CDR3: CASSQIGGTEAFF.